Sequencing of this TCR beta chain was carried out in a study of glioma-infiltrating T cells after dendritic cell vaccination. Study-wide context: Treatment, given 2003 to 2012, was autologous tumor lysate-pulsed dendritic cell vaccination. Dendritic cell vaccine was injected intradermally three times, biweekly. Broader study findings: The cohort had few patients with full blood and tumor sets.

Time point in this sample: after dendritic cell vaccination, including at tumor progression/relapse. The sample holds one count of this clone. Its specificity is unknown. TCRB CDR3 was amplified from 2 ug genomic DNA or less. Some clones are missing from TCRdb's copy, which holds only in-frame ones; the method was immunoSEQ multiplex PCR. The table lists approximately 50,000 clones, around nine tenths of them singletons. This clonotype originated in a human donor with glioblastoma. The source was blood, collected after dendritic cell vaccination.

CDR3 loop: CASSIGRGGTGELFF. The CDR3 region has the DNA TGTGCCAGTAGTATAGGTCGCGGTGGTACCGGGGAGCTGTTTTTT. The chain couples TRBV19 to TRBJ2-2; D is unclear. This CDR3 is built from 15 residues. Germline CDR1 LNHDA, CDR2 SQIVND (reference sequence). Between the trimmed V and J ends, which lost 1 base and 5 bases, there was a span of 11 bases.